Below are 6 T cell receptor beta chains sequenced from a single sample in a study of response to subunit inactivated influenza vaccine. Using its own MiXCR run on the RT-PCR reads, TCRdb lists one record per CDR3 protein. This table holds 400,000 to 650,000 distinct CDR3 sequences, 7.2% found once. Sequenced here: PBMCs from blood, sampled 23 to 25 months after vaccination. The origin of the receptors is a man aged 50 to 75 who received an inactivated influenza vaccine.

Only a few counts were recorded for this clonotype. This sequence joins TRBV28 and TRBJ1-2, with 10 bases aligning to TRBD1. Germline CDR1 reads MDHEN; CDR2 reads SYDVKM. The junction had 5 bases not matched to a gene; V was cut back by 5 bases and J by 8 bases. The length of the CDR3 is 13 residues. This CDR3 reads CASSRTGGYGYTF. CDR3 DNA: TGTGCCAGCAGTAGGACAGGGGGGTACGGCTACACCTTC.

This clonotype was seen at least ten times. CDR3 in DNA: TGTGCCATCAGAGCTAGCGGGAGGGAAACAGATACGCAGTATTTT. It codes for CAIRASGRETDTQYF. The chain carries TRBV10-3 and TRBJ2-3, with TRBD2 identical over 12 bases. V was pared by 6 bases and J by 3 bases, with 4 bases of the junction left unmatched. Germline CDR1 and CDR2: ENHRY and SYGVKD. The CDR3 sequence is 15 residues long.

This clonotype has at least ten counts. The chain joins TRBV5-6 to TRBJ2-7; D not resolved. The V end was cut by 4 bases, the J end by 1 base, with 9 bases between. Germline CDR1 and CDR2: SGHDT and YYEEEE. The CDR3 has 13 residues. CDR3: CASSRGESYEQYF. The CDR3 coding sequence is TGTGCCAGCAGCCGTGGAGAGTCCTACGAGCAGTACTTC.

As to this clonotype: This may come from a read error, since a much larger clone is one base off. V usage is TRBV5-1 and J usage is TRBJ2-5, with a possible D match to TRBD1 (6 bases). The CDR3 extends over 18 amino acids. CDR1 SGHRS and CDR2 YFSETQ come from the germline V gene. CDR3 sequence: CAGSLRVRTANLQETQYF. The DNA of the CDR3 is TGCGCCGGCAGCTTGCGTGTTCGGACAGCGAACCTCCAAGAGACCCAGTACTTC.

J is TRBJ2-7 and V is TRBV20-1, with 9 bases fitting TRBD2. CDR3 size: 12 residues. V shed 6 bases, J shed 3 bases, and the junction held 3 bases outside the gene matches. The germline CDR1 and CDR2 sequences are DFQATT and SNEGSKA (reference sequence). The CDR3 spells CSAAGGSYEQYF. The CDR3, as DNA: TGCAGTGCCGCGGGAGGGAGCTACGAGCAGTACTTC.

The chain carries TRBV4-1 and TRBJ2-7; D unresolved. There are 14 residues in the CDR3. CDR1 and CDR2 (germline): MGHRA, YSYEKL. Trimming removed 1 base at V and 0 bases at J, with 7 bases between. CDR3 sequence (DNA): TGCGCCAGCAGCCAAGGACAAAACTCCTACGAGCAGTACTTC. Translation: CASSQGQNSYEQYF.